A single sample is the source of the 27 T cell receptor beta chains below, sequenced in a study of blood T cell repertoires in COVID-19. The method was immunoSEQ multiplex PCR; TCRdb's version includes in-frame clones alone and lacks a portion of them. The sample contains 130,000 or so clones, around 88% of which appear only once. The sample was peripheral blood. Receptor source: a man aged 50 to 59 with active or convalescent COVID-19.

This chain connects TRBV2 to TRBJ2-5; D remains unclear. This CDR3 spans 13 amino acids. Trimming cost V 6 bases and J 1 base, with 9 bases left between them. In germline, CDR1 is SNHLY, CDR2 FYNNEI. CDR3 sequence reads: CASRAFRQETQYF. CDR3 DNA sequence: TGTGCCAGCAGGGCCTTTCGCCAAGAGACCCAGTACTTC.

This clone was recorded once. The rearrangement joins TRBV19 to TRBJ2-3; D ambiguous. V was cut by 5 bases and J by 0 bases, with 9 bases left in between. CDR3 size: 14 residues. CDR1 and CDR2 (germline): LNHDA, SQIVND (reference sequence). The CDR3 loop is CASSPNFSTDTQYF. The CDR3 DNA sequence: TGTGCCAGTAGTCCTAACTTCAGCACAGATACGCAGTATTTT.

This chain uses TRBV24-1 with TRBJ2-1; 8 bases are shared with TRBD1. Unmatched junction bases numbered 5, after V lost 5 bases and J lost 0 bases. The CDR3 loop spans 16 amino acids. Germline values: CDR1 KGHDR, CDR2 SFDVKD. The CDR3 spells CATSVGTGYSYNEQFF. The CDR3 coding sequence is TGTGCCACCAGTGTCGGGACAGGCTACTCCTACAATGAGCAGTTCTTC.

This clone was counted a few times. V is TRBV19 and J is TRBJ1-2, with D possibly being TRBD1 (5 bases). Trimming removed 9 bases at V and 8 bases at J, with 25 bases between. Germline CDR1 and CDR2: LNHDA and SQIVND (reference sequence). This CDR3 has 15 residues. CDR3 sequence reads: CASRPGHGGLGGYTF. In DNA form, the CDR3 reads TGTGCCAGCAGACCCGGACACGGGGGATTAGGGGGCTACACCTTC.

The CDR3 coding sequence is TGTGCCAGCAGTTTAAATAGTCGCCTCGGAGCTTTCTTT. Translated: CASSLNSRLGAFF. This sequence joins TRBV28 and TRBJ1-1; D is unclear. Germline lookup yields CDR1 MDHEN and CDR2 SYDVKM. V lost 2 bases to trimming and J lost 10 bases, with 14 bases between them. The CDR3 runs 13 residues. The complete variable domain, with remaining parts taken from reference TRBV28 and TRBJ1-1, reads DVKVTQSSRYLVKRTGEKVFLECVQDMDHENMFWYRQDPGLGLRLIYFSYDVKMKEKGDIPEGYSVSREKKERFSLILESASTNQTSMYLCASSLNSRLGAFFGQGTRLTVV.

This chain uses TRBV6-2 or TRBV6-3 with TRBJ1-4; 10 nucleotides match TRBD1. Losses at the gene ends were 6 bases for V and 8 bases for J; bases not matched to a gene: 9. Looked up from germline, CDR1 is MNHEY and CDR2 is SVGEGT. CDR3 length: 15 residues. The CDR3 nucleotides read TGTGCCAGCAGCCCCGGGACAGGGGTGGGCGAAAAACTGTTTTTT. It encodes CASSPGTGVGEKLFF.

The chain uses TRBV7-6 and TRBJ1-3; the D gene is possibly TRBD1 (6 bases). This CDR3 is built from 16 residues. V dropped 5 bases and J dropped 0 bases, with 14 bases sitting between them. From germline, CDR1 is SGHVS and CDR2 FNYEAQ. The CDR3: CASSPLGTSSGNTIYF. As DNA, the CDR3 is TGTGCCAGCAGCCCGCTCGGGACAAGCTCTGGAAACACCATATATTTT. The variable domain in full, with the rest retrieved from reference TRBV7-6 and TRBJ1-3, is GAGVSQSPRYKVTKRGQDVALRCDPISGHVSLYWYRQALGQGPEFLTYFNYEAQQDKSGLPNDRFSAERPEGSISTLTIQRTEQRDSAMYRCASSPLGTSSGNTIYFGEGSWLTVV.

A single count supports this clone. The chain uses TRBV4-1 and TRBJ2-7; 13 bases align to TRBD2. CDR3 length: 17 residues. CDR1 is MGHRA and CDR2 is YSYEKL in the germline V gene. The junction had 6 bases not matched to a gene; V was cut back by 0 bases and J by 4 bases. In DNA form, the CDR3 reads TGCGCCAGCAGCCAAGATACCGGACTAGCGGGGGTTTACGAGCAGTACTTC. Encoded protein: CASSQDTGLAGVYEQYF.

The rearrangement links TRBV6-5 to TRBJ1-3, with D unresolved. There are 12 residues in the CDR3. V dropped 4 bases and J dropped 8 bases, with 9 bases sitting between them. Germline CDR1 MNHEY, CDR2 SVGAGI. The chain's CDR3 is CASSSGKDTIYF. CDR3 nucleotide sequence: TGTGCCAGCAGTTCCGGGAAGGACACCATATATTTT.

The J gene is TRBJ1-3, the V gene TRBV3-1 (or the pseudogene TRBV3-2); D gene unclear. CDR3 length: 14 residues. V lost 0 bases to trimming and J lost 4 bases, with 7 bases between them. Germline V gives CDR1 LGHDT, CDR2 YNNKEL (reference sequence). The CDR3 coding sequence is TGTGCCAGCAGCCAAGAAGAACAGGGAAACACCATATATTTT. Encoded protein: CASSQEEQGNTIYF.

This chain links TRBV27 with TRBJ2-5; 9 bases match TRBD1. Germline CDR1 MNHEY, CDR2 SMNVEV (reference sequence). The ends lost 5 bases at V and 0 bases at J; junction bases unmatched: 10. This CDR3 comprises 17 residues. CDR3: CASSPRRTGVNQETQYF. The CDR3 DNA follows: TGTGCCAGCAGTCCTAGACGGACAGGGGTCAACCAAGAGACCCAGTACTTC.

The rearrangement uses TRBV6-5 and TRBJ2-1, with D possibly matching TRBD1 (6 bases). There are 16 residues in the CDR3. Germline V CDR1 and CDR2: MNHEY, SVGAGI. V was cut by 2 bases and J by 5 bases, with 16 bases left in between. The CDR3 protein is CASSYHAGERNNEQFF. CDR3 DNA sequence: TGTGCCAGCAGTTACCACGCAGGGGAAAGGAACAATGAGCAGTTCTTC.

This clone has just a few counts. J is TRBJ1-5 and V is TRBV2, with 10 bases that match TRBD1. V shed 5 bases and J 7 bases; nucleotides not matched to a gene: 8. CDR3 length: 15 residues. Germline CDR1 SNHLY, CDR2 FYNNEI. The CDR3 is CASSTGTGVGQPQHF. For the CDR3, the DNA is TGTGCCAGCAGTACCGGGACAGGGGTAGGACAGCCCCAGCATTTT.

The CDR3 protein is CAISESTGFSGNTIYF. The CDR3 region has the DNA TGTGCCATCAGTGAGTCGACAGGGTTCTCTGGAAACACCATATATTTT. V and J are TRBV10-3 and TRBJ1-3; 7 positions agree with TRBD1. CDR1 is ENHRY, CDR2 SYGVKD, per germline. V lost 0 bases and J lost 0; bases outside the gene matches: 2. The CDR3 sequence is 16 residues long.

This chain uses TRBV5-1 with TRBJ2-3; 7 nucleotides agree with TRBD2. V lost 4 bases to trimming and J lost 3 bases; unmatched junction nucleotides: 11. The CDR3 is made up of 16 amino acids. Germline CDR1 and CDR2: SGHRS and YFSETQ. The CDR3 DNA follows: TGCGCCAGCAGCGCCCTATCTGGGGGGGTAACAGATACGCAGTATTTT. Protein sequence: CASSALSGGVTDTQYF.

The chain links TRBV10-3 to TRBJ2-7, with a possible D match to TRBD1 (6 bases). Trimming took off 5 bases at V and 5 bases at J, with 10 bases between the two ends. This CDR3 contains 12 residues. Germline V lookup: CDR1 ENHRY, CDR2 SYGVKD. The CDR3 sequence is CAISTQGDEQYF. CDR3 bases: TGTGCCATCAGTACACAGGGCGACGAGCAGTACTTC.

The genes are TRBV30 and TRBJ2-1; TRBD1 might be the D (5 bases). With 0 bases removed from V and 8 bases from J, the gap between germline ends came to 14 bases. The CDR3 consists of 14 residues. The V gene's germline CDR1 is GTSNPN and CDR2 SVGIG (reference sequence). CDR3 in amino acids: CAWSVLGRDHEQFF. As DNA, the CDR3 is TGTGCCTGGAGTGTACTCGGCAGGGATCATGAGCAGTTCTTC.

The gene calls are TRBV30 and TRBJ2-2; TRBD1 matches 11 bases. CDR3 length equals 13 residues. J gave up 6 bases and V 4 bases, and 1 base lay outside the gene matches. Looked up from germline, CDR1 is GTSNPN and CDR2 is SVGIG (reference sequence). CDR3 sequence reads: CAWTGQGAGELFF. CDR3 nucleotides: TGTGCCTGGACGGGACAGGGGGCCGGGGAGCTGTTTTTT.

The CDR3 DNA is TGCGCCAGCAGCTCGTTACTAGCGGGAGTTGATAATGAGCAGTTCTTC. Encoded protein: CASSSLLAGVDNEQFF. The V call is TRBV5-1, the J call TRBJ2-1, with TRBD2 identical over 11 bases. The CDR3 sequence is 16 residues long. Germline loops: CDR1 SGHRS, CDR2 YFSETQ. Trimming removed 3 bases from V and 7 bases from J; junction bases left unmatched: 9.

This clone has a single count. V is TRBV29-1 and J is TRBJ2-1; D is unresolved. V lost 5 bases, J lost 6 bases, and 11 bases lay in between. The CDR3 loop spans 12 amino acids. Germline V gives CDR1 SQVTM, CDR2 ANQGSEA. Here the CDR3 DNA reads TGCAGCGTTCGGGTGGTGACCAATGAGCAGTTCTTC. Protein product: CSVRVVTNEQFF.

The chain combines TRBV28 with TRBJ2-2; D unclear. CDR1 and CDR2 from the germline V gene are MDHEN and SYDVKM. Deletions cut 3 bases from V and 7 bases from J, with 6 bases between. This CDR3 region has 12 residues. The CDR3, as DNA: TGTGCCAGCAGTTTTCTAAGCGGGGAGCTGTTTTTT. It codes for CASSFLSGELFF.

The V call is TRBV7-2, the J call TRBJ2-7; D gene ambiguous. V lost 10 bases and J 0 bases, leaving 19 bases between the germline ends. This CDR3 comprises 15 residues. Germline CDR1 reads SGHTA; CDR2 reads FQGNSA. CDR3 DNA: TGTGCCATCCTATCCCCCGAACCTTTCTCCTACGAGCAGTACTTC. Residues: CAILSPEPFSYEQYF.

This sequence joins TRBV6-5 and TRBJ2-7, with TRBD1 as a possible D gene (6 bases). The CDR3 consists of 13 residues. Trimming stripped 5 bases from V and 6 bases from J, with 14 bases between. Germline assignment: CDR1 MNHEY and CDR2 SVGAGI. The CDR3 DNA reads TGTGCCAGCAGTACTACACAGGGCCGCGAGCAGTACTTC. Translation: CASSTTQGREQYF.

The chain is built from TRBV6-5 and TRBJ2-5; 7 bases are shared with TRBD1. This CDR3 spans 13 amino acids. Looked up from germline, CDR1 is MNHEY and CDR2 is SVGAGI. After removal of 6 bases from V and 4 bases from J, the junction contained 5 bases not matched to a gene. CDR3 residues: CASSTTGSETQYF. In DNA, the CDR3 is TGTGCCAGCAGCACGACAGGGTCAGAGACCCAGTACTTC.

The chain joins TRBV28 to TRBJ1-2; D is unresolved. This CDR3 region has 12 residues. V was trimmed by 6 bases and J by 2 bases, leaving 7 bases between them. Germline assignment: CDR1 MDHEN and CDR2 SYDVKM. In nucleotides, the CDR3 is TGTGCCAGCAGGGTCCTAAACTATGGCTACACCTTC. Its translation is CASRVLNYGYTF.

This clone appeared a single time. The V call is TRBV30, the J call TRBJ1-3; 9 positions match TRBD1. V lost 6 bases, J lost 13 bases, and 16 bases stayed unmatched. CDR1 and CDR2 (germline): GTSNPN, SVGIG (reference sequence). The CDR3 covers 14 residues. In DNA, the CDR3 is TGTGCCTGTCTACCGGGACAGGGATTGGGCTCAATATATTTT. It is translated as CACLPGQGLGSIYF.

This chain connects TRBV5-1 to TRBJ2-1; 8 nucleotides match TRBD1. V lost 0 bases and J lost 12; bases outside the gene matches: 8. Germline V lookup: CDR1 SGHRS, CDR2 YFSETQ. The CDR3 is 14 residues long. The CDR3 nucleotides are TGCGCCAGCAGCTTGGACAGGGGGTCGATAGGGCAGTTCTTC. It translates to CASSLDRGSIGQFF.